This TCR beta chain was identified in a study of cytomegalovirus exposure and HLA in healthy donors. Background on the study: Tens of millions of unique TCR sequences came from HLA-typed donors in an early release. Points from the study as a whole: Reportedly, fewer N-insertions than the roughly 600-donor mean appeared in an Asian-associated ancestry cluster in a later analysis. Later analysis associated a missense DCLRE1C variant with TCR beta V- and J-gene trimming.

Worth noting for this clone: What it recognizes is unknown.

The PCR made use of 60 Vbeta and 13 Jbeta primers. Generated by immunoSEQ multiplex PCR, the TCRdb table keeps only in-frame clones and is missing some. This sample has about 160,000 clones, with just under 65% found just once. V shed 0 bases and J shed 2 bases, with 8 bases lying between them. The V gene's germline CDR1 is SGHKS and CDR2 YYEKEE (reference sequence). The CDR3 covers 14 residues. This clonotype originated in a woman in her sixties or seventies in good health and CMV-seropositive. The chain recombines TRBV5-5 with TRBJ2-5; weak D call: TRBD1 (5 bases). The sequencing input was PBMCs. CDR3 sequence (DNA): TGTGCCAGCAGCTTGGAGGCAGGGCAAGAGACCCAGTACTTC. It codes for CASSLEAGQETQYF.